A selection of T cell receptor beta chains follows, all from one sample in a study of Graves' ophthalmopathy and Graves' hyperthyroidism. In TCRdb, the multiplex PCR reads were re-called with MiXCR into one record per CDR3 protein. The sample includes roughly 500,000 distinct CDR3 sequences, roughly 14% seen only once; the top ten take approximately 9.8%. Specimen: blood. Receptor source: a woman aged 25 to 45 with Graves' ophthalmopathy. CDR3s include the opening cysteine and the closing phenylalanine or tryptophan. The D gene is left open where the match is weak. The size of a clone is reported for some rows only, either as once, few or many, or as a class for expanded clones.

D: NA
J: TRBJ1-1
length: 14
size: many
V: TRBV27
DNA: TGTGCCAGCAGTTTCGGCGGCCCGAACACTGAAGCTTTCTTT
CDR3: CASSFGGPNTEAFF

D: NA
J: TRBJ1-1
length: 14
size: many
V: TRBV7-2
DNA: TGTGCCAGCAGCTTCTTGGGCCCGAACACTGAAGCTTTCTTT
CDR3: CASSFLGPNTEAFF

D: TRBD1
J: TRBJ1-1
length: 16
size: NA
V: TRBV5-1
DNA: TGCGCCAGCAGCCCGCAGACCGGGACAGGAAGCACTGAAGCTCTCTTT
CDR3: CASSPQTGTGSTEALF

D: NA
J: TRBJ2-2
length: 17
size: NA
V: TRBV25-1
DNA: TGTGCCAGCAGTGAATATAGCGGGACAGGGTCCACCGGGGAGCTGTTTTTT
CDR3: CASSEYSGTGSTGELFF

D: TRBD1
J: TRBJ2-7
length: 14
size: many
V: TRBV28
DNA: TGTGCCAGCAGCAAAACCGGGACAGCTTACGAGCAGTACTTC
CDR3: CASSKTGTAYEQYF

D: NA
J: TRBJ1-3
length: 14
size: few
V: TRBV6-4
DNA: TGTGCCAGCAGTTCGAGTACGGGGGGAAACACCATATATTTT
CDR3: CASSSSTGGNTIYF

D: NA
J: TRBJ1-2
length: 11
size: many
V: TRBV20-1
DNA: TGCAGTGCTACCGACCCTGTTGGCTACACCTTC
CDR3: CSATDPVGYTF

D: TRBD1
J: TRBJ1-1
length: 15
size: many
V: TRBV12-3/TRBV12-4
DNA: TGTGCCAGCAGTTTTTCGGACAGGGAGAACACTGAAGCTTTCTTT
CDR3: CASSFSDRENTEAFF

D: NA
J: TRBJ1-3
length: 17
size: NA
V: TRBV11-1
DNA: TGTGCCAGCAGCTCGCCCATCAGAGTGGGCTCTGGAAACACCATATATTTT
CDR3: CASSSPIRVGSGNTIYF

D: NA
J: TRBJ2-7
length: 14
size: many
V: TRBV10-3
DNA: TGTGCCATCAGTGAGTCGCCCAAAGCCTACGAGCAGTACTTC
CDR3: CAISESPKAYEQYF

D: NA
J: TRBJ1-1
length: 13
size: many
V: TRBV6-1
DNA: TGTGCCAGCAGTGAACCTCTGAACACTGAAGCTTTCTTT
CDR3: CASSEPLNTEAFF

D: TRBD1
J: TRBJ2-2
length: 17
size: many
V: TRBV6-1
DNA: TGTGCCAGCACTGGGGGAGACAGGGCGTTCAACACCGGGGAGCTGTTTTTT
CDR3: CASTGGDRAFNTGELFF

D: TRBD1
J: TRBJ1-5
length: 15
size: many
V: TRBV6-1
DNA: TGTGCCAGCAGTCGGGGGACAGATAGCAATCAGCCCCAGCATTTT
CDR3: CASSRGTDSNQPQHF

D: NA
J: TRBJ1-3
length: 15
size: many
V: TRBV7-8
DNA: TGTGCCAGCAGCTTAGCTGGGAATTCTGGAAACACCATATATTTT
CDR3: CASSLAGNSGNTIYF

D: NA
J: TRBJ2-5
length: 14
size: many
V: TRBV28
DNA: TGTGCCAGCAGTCCATCAGGACGGGGAGAGACCCAGTACTTC
CDR3: CASSPSGRGETQYF

D: NA
J: TRBJ1-2
length: 13
size: few
V: TRBV27
DNA: TGTGCCACTTCCCGGGACCCTAACTATGGCTACACCTTC
CDR3: CATSRDPNYGYTF

D: NA
J: TRBJ2-6
length: 14
size: many
V: TRBV20-1
DNA: TGCAGTGCTAGTCACGGCTCTGGGGCCAACGTCCTGACTTTC
CDR3: CSASHGSGANVLTF

D: NA
J: TRBJ1-2
length: 14
size: NA
V: TRBV7-2
DNA: TGTGCCAGCAGCTCCGAGGTTAGGCCCTATGGCTACACCTTC
CDR3: CASSSEVRPYGYTF

D: TRBD2
J: TRBJ2-5
length: 23
size: many
V: TRBV28
DNA: TGTGCCAGCAGTTTCCCCTTGGACTCGGGACAGGGTAGTACTAGCGGGAGTTTGGAGACCCAGTACTTC
CDR3: CASSFPLDSGQGSTSGSLETQYF

D: NA
J: TRBJ1-2
length: 14
size: many
V: TRBV7-2
DNA: TGTGCCAGCAGCTCCCTGCAGGGGCACCAAGGCTACACCTTC
CDR3: CASSSLQGHQGYTF

D: TRBD1
J: TRBJ2-7
length: 15
size: many
V: TRBV12-3/TRBV12-4
DNA: TGTGCCAGCAGTTTAGCAGGTGCAGGGGGCTACGAGCAGTACTTC
CDR3: CASSLAGAGGYEQYF

D: TRBD2
J: TRBJ2-2
length: 18
size: few
V: TRBV4-1
DNA: TGCGCCAGCAGCCACACCGTGTTAGCGGGAGGGTACACCGGGGAGCTGTTTTTT
CDR3: CASSHTVLAGGYTGELFF

D: NA
J: TRBJ2-7
length: 11
size: many
V: TRBV12-3/TRBV12-4
DNA: TGTGCCAGCGGTACGACCCATCTAAAGTACTTC
CDR3: CASGTTHLKYF

D: NA
J: TRBJ1-6
length: 11
size: many
V: TRBV11-2
DNA: TGTGCCAGCAGCTTAGCCGGGCCCCTCCACTTT
CDR3: CASSLAGPLHF

D: NA
J: TRBJ1-3
length: 12
size: many
V: TRBV12-3/TRBV12-4
DNA: TGTGCCAGCAGTTTTGTTGGAAACACCATATATTTT
CDR3: CASSFVGNTIYF

D: TRBD1
J: TRBJ1-2
length: 14
size: NA
V: TRBV20-1
DNA: TGCAGTGCTCTCAGGACAGGGGGCGACTATGGCTACACCTTC
CDR3: CSALRTGGDYGYTF

D: TRBD2
J: TRBJ2-7
length: 18
size: many
V: TRBV12-3/TRBV12-4
DNA: TGTGCCAGCAGTTCTCAGTCGCTTTACGGGGGGAGCTCCTACGAGCAGTACTTC
CDR3: CASSSQSLYGGSSYEQYF

D: NA
J: TRBJ2-5
length: 12
size: many
V: TRBV7-9
DNA: TGTGCCAGCAGCCTTAAACAAGAGACCCAGTACTTC
CDR3: CASSLKQETQYF

D: NA
J: TRBJ2-4
length: 15
size: many
V: TRBV20-1
DNA: TGCAGTGCTAGAGATTCCAGGGGAGGAGGGGACATTCAGTACTTC
CDR3: CSARDSRGGGDIQYF

D: NA
J: TRBJ1-5
length: 15
size: many
V: TRBV3-1
DNA: TGTGCCAGCAGCCAAGATAGCCGTTTCGGGCAGCCCCAGCATTTT
CDR3: CASSQDSRFGQPQHF

D: NA
J: TRBJ1-1
length: 13
size: NA
V: TRBV19
DNA: TGTGCCAGCAACCTTTACCTGAACACTGAAGCTTTCTTT
CDR3: CASNLYLNTEAFF

D: NA
J: TRBJ1-2
length: 15
size: many
V: TRBV6-5
DNA: TGTGCCAGCAGTTACCGAGCGCAACAGAGTACTGGCTACACCTTC
CDR3: CASSYRAQQSTGYTF

D: TRBD2
J: TRBJ2-3
length: 19
size: few
V: TRBV4-2
DNA: TGTGCCAGCAGCCAAGCCCCCCGGACTAGCGGGAGGGCGGCAGATACGCAGTATTTT
CDR3: CASSQAPRTSGRAADTQYF

D: NA
J: TRBJ1-5
length: 16
size: few
V: TRBV4-1
DNA: TGCGCCAGCAGCCAAGCCGTCAGCTATAGCAATCAGCCCCAGCATTTT
CDR3: CASSQAVSYSNQPQHF

D: TRBD2
J: TRBJ2-5
length: 16
size: many
V: TRBV6-5
DNA: TGTGCCAGCAGTTACTCGAGTACTAGCGGGCAAGAGACCCAGTACTTC
CDR3: CASSYSSTSGQETQYF

D: NA
J: TRBJ2-7
length: 14
size: NA
V: TRBV6-1
DNA: TGTGCCAGCAGCGCTACTTCCTCAGGCTACGAGCAGTACTTC
CDR3: CASSATSSGYEQYF

D: NA
J: TRBJ2-7
length: 14
size: many
V: TRBV20-1
DNA: TGCAGTGCTAGAGATCTTAGAAGCTCCTACGAGCAGTACTTC
CDR3: CSARDLRSSYEQYF

D: NA
J: TRBJ1-5
length: 15
size: many
V: TRBV28
DNA: TGTGCCAGCAGAAAAACCCAGGGGACGGGGCAGCCCCAGCATTTT
CDR3: CASRKTQGTGQPQHF

D: NA
J: TRBJ1-3
length: 17
size: NA
V: TRBV4-1
DNA: TGCGCCAGCAGCTATCATTCGGGACGGAACTCTGGAAACACCATATATTTT
CDR3: CASSYHSGRNSGNTIYF

D: TRBD2
J: TRBJ2-5
length: 17
size: many
V: TRBV15
DNA: TGTGCCACCAGCAGAGAGGCTAGCGGGAGGGCCGGAAAGACCCAGTACTTC
CDR3: CATSREASGRAGKTQYF

D: TRBD1
J: TRBJ1-6
length: 15
size: NA
V: TRBV12-3/TRBV12-4
DNA: TGCTCCAGCAGTGACAGGGGGCGTCTAGGTTCACCCCTCCACTTT
CDR3: CSSSDRGRLGSPLHF

D: NA
J: TRBJ2-2
length: 17
size: NA
V: TRBV5-1
DNA: TGCGCCAGCAGCTTGGCCTGGGGAATATCGAACACCGGGGAGCTGTTTTTT
CDR3: CASSLAWGISNTGELFF

D: NA
J: TRBJ2-7
length: 14
size: NA
V: TRBV11-2
DNA: TGTGCCAGCAGCTGGGATGGCTTGGTTTACGAGCAGTACTTC
CDR3: CASSWDGLVYEQYF

D: TRBD1
J: TRBJ1-1
length: 15
size: NA
V: TRBV4-1
DNA: TGCGCCAGCAGCCGCCAACAGGGGATGAACACTGAAGCTTTCTTT
CDR3: CASSRQQGMNTEAFF

D: NA
J: TRBJ2-7
length: 15
size: NA
V: TRBV3-1
DNA: TGTGCCAGCAGCCAAGAAAGACTGACAGGTGAGGAGCAGTACTTC
CDR3: CASSQERLTGEEQYF

D: TRBD2
J: TRBJ2-7
length: 14
size: many
V: TRBV20-1
DNA: TGCAGTGCACTATTAGCGGGGCAGCTCGAGGAGCAGTACTTC
CDR3: CSALLAGQLEEQYF

D: TRBD1
J: TRBJ1-2
length: 12
size: few
V: TRBV30
DNA: TGTGCCTGGACAACTACAGGGGGCGGCTACACCTTC
CDR3: CAWTTTGGGYTF

D: NA
J: TRBJ2-7
length: 13
size: many
V: TRBV28
DNA: TGTGCCAGCAGTTCGGGCCGATCTTACGAGCAGTACTTC
CDR3: CASSSGRSYEQYF

D: TRBD1
J: TRBJ2-7
length: 13
size: NA
V: TRBV20-1
DNA: TGCAGTGCTTGGGACAGGGGCAGGGACGAGCAGTACTTC
CDR3: CSAWDRGRDEQYF

D: TRBD2
J: TRBJ2-7
length: 15
size: NA
V: TRBV7-2
DNA: TGTGCCAGCAGCTCCTGGGCAGCGGGAGGGTACGAGCAGTACTTC
CDR3: CASSSWAAGGYEQYF

D: NA
J: TRBJ1-1
length: 13
size: many
V: TRBV7-3
DNA: TGTGCCAGCAGCTCCGGGGGGTTGCGAGAAGCTTTCTTT
CDR3: CASSSGGLREAFF

D: TRBD2
J: TRBJ2-5
length: 17
size: many
V: TRBV15
DNA: TGTGCCACCAGCAGAGAGACTAGCGGGGGGCCCGAAGAGACCCAGTACTTC
CDR3: CATSRETSGGPEETQYF